Detailed here is one TCR beta chain. Its antigen is as yet unknown. Sequencing was performed with immunoSEQ multiplex PCR; in TCRdb, only in-frame clones are kept and a portion is missing. The profile shows around 37,000 clones, 85% to 90% of them singletons. This record comes from a study of OX40 agonist ivuxolimab in advanced cancers. The study's findings and limits: Fewer expanded clones were found on average in CD4+ than in CD8+ T cells.

Germline assignment: CDR1 MDHEN and CDR2 SYDVKM. CDR3 length: 17 amino acids. The V segment lost 6 bases and the J segment 5 bases; nucleotides outside the gene matches: 10. V usage is TRBV28 and J usage is TRBJ2-3; 14 nucleotides match TRBD2. The input for sequencing was CD4+ or CD8+ T cells sorted from blood, taken in a trial of the OX40 agonist ivuxolimab. The clonotype comes from an adult with an advanced solid tumor such as melanoma, head and neck, liver or kidney cancer. The CDR3 sequence is CASSSGPGTSGRDTQYF. CDR3 coding DNA: TGTGCCAGCAGCTCGGGGCCCGGGACTAGCGGGAGAGATACGCAGTATTTT.